The rows below give T cell receptor beta chains drawn from one sample of a study of blood T cell repertoires in COVID-19. Generated by immunoSEQ multiplex PCR, the TCRdb table keeps only in-frame clones and is missing some. The sample holds about 240,000 clones; 82% are singletons and the top ten take over 10%. What was sequenced was peripheral blood. The receptors here all came from a woman in her fifties or sixties with active or convalescent COVID-19. CDR3s include the opening cysteine and the closing phenylalanine or tryptophan. A D gene is named only where the DNA matches it firmly. Clone size is not always given. Where it is, it says once, few, many or a class for expanded clones.

CASSLLPDSNYGYTF	TGTGCCAGCTCACTCCTCCCGGACAGTAACTATGGCTACACCTTC	NA	NA	TRBV18	TRBJ1-2
CAWSVWLAREQYF	TGTGCCTGGAGTGTTTGGTTAGCTCGGGAGCAGTACTTC	NA	NA	TRBV30	TRBJ2-7
CASSQATFGQGGSPQHF	TGCGCCAGCAGCCAAGCCACCTTCGGACAGGGTGGTTCGCCCCAGCATTTT	NA	TRBD1	TRBV4-3	TRBJ1-5
CASSYRLAGRYEQYF	TGTGCCAGCAGCTACCGACTAGCGGGGCGCTACGAGCAGTACTTC	NA	TRBD2	TRBV5-8	TRBJ2-7
CASRQGAMSSYNSPLHF	TGTGCCAGCAGACAGGGGGCTATGAGCTCCTATAATTCACCCCTCCACTTT	NA	TRBD1	TRBV2	TRBJ1-6
CASSQSRAGTSRKRSYNEQFF	TGCGCCAGCAGCCAGTCCAGGGCCGGGACTAGCCGCAAGCGGTCCTACAATGAGCAGTTCTTC	NA	TRBD2	TRBV4-1	TRBJ2-1
CASSQDGAAFSVLYGYTF	TGCGCCAGCAGCCAGGATGGGGCGGCGTTTTCCGTTCTTTATGGCTACACCTTC	NA	NA	TRBV4-1	TRBJ1-2
CAWSVSTSNQPQHF	TGTGCCTGGAGTGTGTCCACAAGCAATCAGCCCCAGCATTTT	NA	NA	TRBV30	TRBJ1-5
CASSPSHSYTEAFF	TGTGCCAGCAGCCCGTCCCATAGTTACACTGAAGCTTTCTTT	NA	NA	TRBV7-2	TRBJ1-1
CASSLRTGAEAFF	TGTGCCAGCAGCTTACGGACAGGCGCTGAAGCTTTCTTT	NA	TRBD1	TRBV7-9	TRBJ1-1
CASSSGGSYNEQFF	TGTGCCAGCAGCTCCGGGGGATCCTACAATGAGCAGTTCTTC	NA	NA	TRBV11-3	TRBJ2-1
CASSSGGRGANEQFF	TGTGCCAGCAGCTCCGGGGGGAGGGGAGCCAATGAGCAGTTCTTC	NA	TRBD2	TRBV7-9	TRBJ2-1
CASSRQGAKSGNTIYF	TGTGCCAGCAGCCGACAGGGGGCGAAAAGTGGAAACACCATATATTTT	few	TRBD1	TRBV7-6	TRBJ1-3
CASSQGGGSGGQNIQYF	TGTGCCAGCAGCCAAGGGGGTGGTAGCGGGGGCCAAAACATTCAGTACTTC	NA	TRBD2	TRBV4-2	TRBJ2-4
CASSDMDRYYGYTF	TGTGCCAGCAGTGATATGGACAGATACTATGGCTACACCTTC	NA	NA	TRBV6-1	TRBJ1-2
CASSRLGGLEQFF	TGTGCCAGCAGTCGGTTGGGGGGACTCGAGCAGTTCTTC	NA	NA	TRBV6-5	TRBJ2-1
CASSERGVGSGNTIYF	TGTGCCAGCAGCGAACGCGGGGTGGGCTCTGGAAACACCATATATTTT	NA	NA	TRBV6-1	TRBJ1-3
CASSVFEGSTDTQYF	TGTGCCAGCAGCGTATTTGAGGGAAGCACAGATACGCAGTATTTT	NA	NA	TRBV9	TRBJ2-3
CASSYIIGELFF	TGTGCCAGCAGCTACATTATCGGGGAGCTGTTTTTT	few	NA	TRBV7-8	TRBJ2-2
CASSFVGGQADTQYF	TGTGCCAGCAGCTTCGTGGGGGGGCAGGCAGATACGCAGTATTTT	many	NA	TRBV11-2	TRBJ2-3
CASSGGGLGTDTQYF	TGTGCCAGCAGCGGCGGGGGGCTGGGCACAGATACGCAGTATTTT	NA	TRBD2	TRBV7-3	TRBJ2-3
CASSVPPGRQFF	TGTGCCAGCAGTGTTCCCCCGGGAAGGCAGTTCTTC	NA	NA	TRBV2	TRBJ2-1
CAIAAATSGTSTDTQYF	TGTGCCATCGCCGCAGCGACTAGCGGAACTAGCACAGATACGCAGTATTTT	once	TRBD2	TRBV10-3	TRBJ2-3
CASSPTGPNSPLHF	TGTGCCAGCAGTCCGACAGGGCCCAATTCACCCCTCCACTTT	once	TRBD1	TRBV6-5	TRBJ1-6
CASSGAAAPNEQFF	TGTGCCAGCAGTGGGGCCGCAGCCCCCAATGAGCAGTTCTTC	NA	NA	TRBV2	TRBJ2-1
CASSHGQGGEKLFF	TGTGCCAGCAGCCATGGACAGGGCGGCGAAAAACTGTTTTTT	NA	TRBD1	TRBV3-1/TRBV3-2	TRBJ1-4
CASSQIGQQNTEAFF	TGCGCCAGCAGCCAAATCGGACAGCAAAACACTGAAGCTTTCTTT	NA	NA	TRBV4-1	TRBJ1-1
CASSQEDGIGYTF	TGTGCCAGCAGCCAAGAGGACGGGATCGGCTACACCTTC	NA	NA	TRBV3-1/TRBV3-2	TRBJ1-2
CASSESSLAEEGNEQFF	TGCGCCAGCAGTGAGTCGAGTCTAGCGGAGGAGGGGAATGAGCAGTTCTTC	NA	TRBD2	TRBV10-1	TRBJ2-1
CASSEVTSRGTYEQYF	TGTGCCAGCAGTGAAGTCACTAGCCGGGGGACCTACGAGCAGTACTTC	NA	NA	TRBV6-1	TRBJ2-7